This TCR beta chain appears in the sequencing data of a study of blood T cell repertoires in COVID-19. Overall study: From T cells, B-cell-depleted T cells, or PBMCs came the material, which was cDNA or gDNA.

Study processing details: Reference gene primer amplification in the assay estimated nucleated cell counts. The assay was immunoSEQ multiplex PCR, and TCRdb's table has in-frame clones only and misses some. The V and J calls and the clone size are those of that table, but D and trimming were determined from the DNA. The data contain hundreds of thousands of clones, about 86% of them singletons. Trimming shortened V by 4 bases and J by 5 bases, and 5 bases separated the two germline ends. There are 10 residues in the CDR3. CDR1 SQVTM and CDR2 ANQGSEA come from the germline V gene. Material for sequencing was peripheral blood. The TCR comes from a man at least 80 years old with acute or convalescent COVID-19. This chain uses TRBV29-1 with TRBJ2-5; D gene unclear. CDR3 bases: TGCAGCGTTGCATTCGAGACCCAGTACTTC. Protein sequence: CSVAFETQYF.